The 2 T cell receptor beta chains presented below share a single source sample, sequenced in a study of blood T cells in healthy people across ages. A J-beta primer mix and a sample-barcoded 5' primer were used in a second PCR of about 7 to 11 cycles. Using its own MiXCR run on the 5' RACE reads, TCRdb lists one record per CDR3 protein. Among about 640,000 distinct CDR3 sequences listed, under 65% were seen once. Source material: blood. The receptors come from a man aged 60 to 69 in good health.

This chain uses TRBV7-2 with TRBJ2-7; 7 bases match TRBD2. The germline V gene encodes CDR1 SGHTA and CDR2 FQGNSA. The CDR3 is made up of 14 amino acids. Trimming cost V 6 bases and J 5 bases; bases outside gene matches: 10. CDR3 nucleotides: TGTGCCAGCAGGGATCTAAGGGGAGGGAACGAGCAGTACTTC. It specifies CASRDLRGGNEQYF.

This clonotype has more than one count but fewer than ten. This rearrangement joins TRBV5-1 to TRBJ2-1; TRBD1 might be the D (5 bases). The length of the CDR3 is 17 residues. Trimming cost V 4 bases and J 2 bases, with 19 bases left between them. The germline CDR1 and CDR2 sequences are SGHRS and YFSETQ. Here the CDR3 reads CASSMGLPSFAYNEQFF. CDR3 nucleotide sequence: TGCGCCAGCAGCATGGGGCTTCCTAGTTTTGCCTACAATGAGCAGTTCTTC.